Shown below are 30 T cell receptor beta chains from a single sample sequenced in a study of T cells in Graves' hyperthyroidism and ophthalmopathy. Template material for amplifying TCR beta CDR3 regions consisted of RNA transcripts. First-round RT-PCR with HTBI primers amplified the TCR CDR3 region. TCRdb processed the multiplex PCR reads anew with MiXCR; each CDR3 protein has one entry. The sample yields approximately 610,000 distinct CDR3 sequences, 14% to 15% seen once. Sequences were obtained from blood. All receptors come from a woman between 35 and 50 years old with Graves' ophthalmopathy.

This clonotype was detected ten times or more. The rearrangement joins TRBV6-5 to TRBJ2-5; 11 positions match TRBD2. In germline, CDR1 is MNHEY, CDR2 SVGAGI. V was clipped by 0 bases and J by 3 bases; unmatched bases: 9. This CDR3 has 18 residues. The CDR3 DNA reads TGTGCCAGCAGTTACTCACCGAGGCCACTAGCGGGAGAAGAGACCCAGTACTTC. Translation gives CASSYSPRPLAGEETQYF.

This clonotype has ten or more counts. The rearrangement links TRBV7-3 to TRBJ2-5, with D perhaps assigned TRBD1 or TRBD2 (5 bases each). Per the germline V gene, CDR1 is SGHTA and CDR2 is FQGTGA. This CDR3 has 13 residues. With 5 bases removed from V and 9 bases from J, the gap between germline ends came to 16 bases. For the CDR3, the DNA is TGTGCCAGCAGCGCCGGGACCGATAGGGCCCAGTACTTC. This sequence encodes CASSAGTDRAQYF.

For the CDR3, the DNA is TGTGCCAGCAGCTTTCCCAGGGCCGAGGGGACGGCTGAAGCTTTCTTT. It yields the protein CASSFPRAEGTAEAFF. The chain combines TRBV11-2 with TRBJ1-1; perhaps TRBD1 as D (5 bases). This CDR3 region has 16 residues. Germline CDR1 SGHAT, CDR2 FQNNGV. V was trimmed by 3 bases and J by 6 bases, leaving 20 bases between them.

This clonotype was seen a handful of times. The CDR3 coding sequence is TGCAGTGCCAAACTAGCGGGAGCCTACAATGAGCAGTTCTTC. Its translation is CSAKLAGAYNEQFF. The rearrangement links TRBV20-1 to TRBJ2-1, with 11 bases matching TRBD2. Losses at the gene ends were 6 bases for V and 2 bases for J; bases not matched to a gene: 3. This CDR3 spans 14 amino acids. Germline CDR1 and CDR2: DFQATT and SNEGSKA (reference sequence).

The sample holds many counts of this clonotype. The J gene is TRBJ2-5, the V gene TRBV28; D uncertain. The germline V gene encodes CDR1 MDHEN and CDR2 SYDVKM. The length of the CDR3 is 11 residues. The V gene lost 6 bases and the J gene lost 5 bases, with 7 bases spanning the gap. Here the CDR3 DNA reads TGTGCCAGCAGCCATGAGGAGACCCAGTACTTC. It is translated as CASSHEETQYF.

This clonotype has at least ten counts. The rearrangement joins TRBV20-1 to TRBJ2-5, with 11 bases identical to TRBD1. Germline assignment: CDR1 DFQATT and CDR2 SNEGSKA (reference sequence). V was pared by 5 bases and J by 2 bases, with 13 bases of the junction left unmatched. The length of the CDR3 is 17 residues. In DNA, the CDR3 is TGCAGTGCTCGAGGGACAGGGGGGTTTAGACAACAAGAGACCCAGTACTTC. It specifies CSARGTGGFRQQETQYF.

The sample holds many counts of this clonotype. V and J are TRBV28 and TRBJ2-7; D unresolved. This CDR3 contains 14 residues. Trimming removed 6 bases at V and 2 bases at J, with 14 bases between. Germline V CDR1 and CDR2: MDHEN, SYDVKM. As DNA, the CDR3 is TGTGCCAGCAGCCGATCCGGGCGTACCTACGAGCAGTACTTC. This sequence encodes CASSRSGRTYEQYF.

V gene TRBV9 combines with J gene TRBJ2-5, with 7 bases matching TRBD2. Germline V lookup: CDR1 SGDLS, CDR2 YYNGEE. V shed 7 bases and J 2 bases; nucleotides not matched to a gene: 11. The CDR3 has 15 amino acids. Written as DNA, the CDR3 is TGTGCCAGCTCCACAACCGGGAGGAGGCAAGAGACCCAGTACTTC. Translation gives CASSTTGRRQETQYF.

V usage is TRBV7-3 and J usage is TRBJ2-7; TRBD1 aligns across 7 bases. Trimming cost V 5 bases and J 9 bases; bases outside gene matches: 13. Germline CDR1 reads SGHTA; CDR2 reads FQGTGA. The CDR3 length is 14 residues. The CDR3 DNA reads TGTGCCAGCAGCCCCGGGACAGAGATAACGGGGCAGTACTTC. This encodes CASSPGTEITGQYF.

This clonotype came up many times. The rearrangement joins TRBV28 to TRBJ1-2, with a weak D call TRBD1 (5 bases). The ends were cut back, 5 bases at V and 1 base at J, with 11 bases in the middle. The CDR3 spans 14 residues. Germline V gene data show CDR1 as MDHEN and CDR2 as SYDVKM. In DNA form, the CDR3 reads TGTGCCAGCAGTCCAGGGTCCGGTAACTATGGCTACACCTTC. Translated, it gives CASSPGSGNYGYTF.

The rearrangement links TRBV30 to TRBJ1-2; D may be TRBD1 (5 bases). The V gene's germline CDR1 is GTSNPN and CDR2 SVGIG (reference sequence). This CDR3 is 14 amino acids long. V lost 2 bases, J lost 8 bases, and 18 bases lay in between. The chain's CDR3 is CAWSMTPGTQGYTF. In DNA, the CDR3 is TGTGCCTGGAGTATGACGCCCGGGACCCAGGGCTACACCTTC.

In this sample, this clonotype turned up many times. The chain has TRBV6-1 and TRBJ2-2; 10 bases agree with TRBD1. The CDR3 runs to 15 residues. Per the germline V gene, CDR1 is MNHNS and CDR2 is SASEGT. The V and J ends lost 6 bases and 13 bases, in that order; junction bases with no gene match: 14. The CDR3 sequence: CASSPGQGRQSVLFF. The CDR3 coding sequence is TGTGCCAGCAGCCCGGGACAGGGGAGACAGAGTGTGCTGTTTTTT.

V usage is TRBV7-9 and J usage is TRBJ1-3; TRBD1 might be the D (5 bases). The CDR3 runs to 15 residues. Germline-derived CDR1 and CDR2 are SEHNR and FQNEAQ (reference sequence). Between the trimmed V and J ends, which lost 5 bases and 3 bases, there was a span of 14 bases. The chain's CDR3 is CASSPRGGGGNTIYF. The CDR3 DNA reads TGTGCCAGCAGCCCCCGCGGGGGGGGTGGAAACACCATATATTTT.

The chain recombines TRBV18 with TRBJ1-1; no reliable D call. The CDR3 is made up of 16 amino acids. CDR1 is KGHSH, CDR2 LQKENI, per germline. V lost 3 bases and J lost 8, with 22 bases in between. The CDR3: CASSPGKDTGSREAFF. CDR3 nucleotides: TGTGCCAGCTCACCGGGCAAAGACACGGGTTCGAGAGAAGCTTTCTTT. Together with reference TRBV18 and TRBJ1-1, the CDR3 gives the full variable domain: NAGVMQNPRHLVRRRGQEARLRCSPMKGHSHVYWYRQLPEEGLKFMVYLQKENIIDESGMPKERFSAEFPKEGPSILRIQQVVRGDSAAYFCASSPGKDTGSREAFFGQGTRLTVV.

A note on this clonotype: A single base separates this from a much larger clone, so it may be a read error. The CDR3 nucleotides are TGTGCCAGCAGCTGTCGGACTAGCGGGAGCCAGGAGCAGTACTTC. It yields the protein CASSCRTSGSQEQYF. The chain carries TRBV7-3 and TRBJ2-7; 13 bases are shared with TRBD2. V lost 4 bases, J lost 7 bases, and 7 bases stayed unmatched. The CDR3 runs 15 residues. CDR1 SGHTA and CDR2 FQGTGA come from the germline V gene.

The chain uses TRBV28 and TRBJ2-5, with TRBD2 as a possible D gene (5 bases). In germline, CDR1 is MDHEN, CDR2 SYDVKM. V lost 5 bases to trimming and J lost 3 bases, with 13 bases between them. This CDR3 is 14 amino acids long. The CDR3 is CASSRPSGEETQYF. The CDR3 bases are TGTGCCAGCAGTCGACCAAGCGGAGAAGAGACCCAGTACTTC.

This clonotype was seen more than once but under ten times. The CDR3: CASSIRVQGAYTEAFF. CDR3 in DNA: TGTGCCAGTAGTATCAGGGTTCAGGGGGCTTACACTGAAGCTTTCTTT. The chain employs TRBV19 and TRBJ1-1, with 8 bases matching TRBD1. The germline V gene has CDR1 LNHDA and CDR2 SQIVND (reference sequence). The CDR3 totals 16 residues. V trimming: 3 bases; J trimming: 3 bases; junction bases outside the gene matches: 9.

This clonotype was observed a handful of times. The chain carries TRBV10-3 and TRBJ2-2; D might be TRBD1 (6 bases). The CDR3 contains 15 residues. The V gene's germline CDR1 is ENHRY and CDR2 SYGVKD. V was trimmed by 3 bases and J by 1 base, leaving 9 bases between them. CDR3 residues: CAISEGQLNTGELFF. DNA for the CDR3: TGTGCCATCAGTGAAGGACAGCTGAACACCGGGGAGCTGTTTTTT.

This clonotype was recorded a few times. The chain joins TRBV30 to TRBJ2-4; TRBD2 aligns across 7 bases. The CDR3 spans 15 residues. Germline CDR1 GTSNPN, CDR2 SVGIG (reference sequence). V dropped 3 bases and J dropped 0; count of bases not matched to a gene: 5. The CDR3 here is CAWSGGSLAKNIQYF. CDR3 coding DNA: TGTGCCTGGAGCGGGGGGAGCCTAGCCAAAAACATTCAGTACTTC.

This clonotype occurred many times. The V gene is TRBV10-3, the J gene TRBJ1-2; D is uncertain. Trimming shortened V by 9 bases and J by 4 bases, and 24 bases separated the two germline ends. CDR1 is ENHRY and CDR2 is SYGVKD in the germline V gene. The CDR3 is made up of 16 amino acids. CDR3 residues: CAILVAQSREAYGYTF. CDR3 coding DNA: TGTGCCATACTGGTGGCTCAGAGTAGAGAAGCCTATGGCTACACCTTC.

The rearrangement uses TRBV3-1 and TRBJ2-6; no clear D gene. The V gene lost 6 bases and the J gene lost 0 bases, with 9 bases spanning the gap. Germline V lookup: CDR1 LGHDT, CDR2 YNNKEL (reference sequence). The CDR3 sequence is 15 residues long. CDR3 in DNA: TGTGCCAGCAGTCCGGTCGTCTCTGGGGCCAACGTCCTGACTTTC. It codes for CASSPVVSGANVLTF.

Only one count was recorded for this clonotype. This chain connects TRBV11-1 to TRBJ2-5; 15 bases are a match to TRBD2. The CDR3 consists of 17 residues. V was clipped by 4 bases and J by 4 bases; unmatched bases: 7. The germline CDR1 and CDR2 sequences are SGHAT and FQDESV (reference sequence). The CDR3 is CASSSLGLAGGLETQYF. The CDR3 nucleotides are TGTGCCAGCAGCTCCTTGGGACTAGCGGGAGGTCTAGAGACCCAGTACTTC.

This chain links TRBV5-1 with TRBJ2-3; D perhaps matches TRBD1 (6 bases). Deletions cut 3 bases from V and 0 bases from J, with 14 bases between. This CDR3 spans 16 amino acids. In germline, CDR1 is SGHRS, CDR2 YFSETQ. The CDR3 sequence: CASSSGATSSTDTQYF. The CDR3, as DNA: TGCGCCAGCAGCTCAGGGGCAACCTCTAGCACAGATACGCAGTATTTT.

This clonotype was counted at least ten times. The chain employs TRBV6-5 and TRBJ2-7; 14 bases fit TRBD2. V lost 0 bases to trimming and J lost 7 bases; unmatched junction nucleotides: 8. Germline V gives CDR1 MNHEY, CDR2 SVGAGI. The length of the CDR3 is 17 residues. CDR3 coding DNA: TGTGCCAGCAGTTACTCCGGCGGGACTAGCGGGAGAGGGGAGCAGTACTTC. Translation: CASSYSGGTSGRGEQYF.

This clonotype was detected ten times or more. This sequence joins TRBV7-8 and TRBJ1-5, with 8 bases identical to TRBD1. Germline-derived CDR1 and CDR2 are SGHVS and FQNEAQ. This CDR3 comprises 14 residues. J lost 7 bases, V lost 5 bases, and 7 bases had no gene match. The CDR3 reads CASSQPGGDQPQHF. The CDR3 DNA sequence: TGTGCCAGCAGCCAGCCAGGGGGCGACCAGCCCCAGCATTTT. The full variable domain, with the rest looked up from reference TRBV7-8 and TRBJ1-5, is GAGVSQSPRYKVAKRGQDVALRCDPISGHVSLFWYQQALGQGPEFLTYFQNEAQLDKSGLPSDRFFAERPEGSVSTLKIQRTQQEDSAVYLCASSQPGGDQPQHFGDGTRLSIL.

This clonotype was seen many times. This chain joins TRBV4-2 and TRBJ2-5; a weak D match, TRBD2 (6 bases). CDR1 and CDR2 from the germline V gene are LGHNA and YNFKEQ. This CDR3 has 14 residues. V lost 2 bases, J lost 6 bases, and 13 bases lay in between. The CDR3 reads CASSQSGLGKTQYF. The CDR3 bases are TGTGCCAGCAGCCAATCGGGACTTGGGAAGACCCAGTACTTC.

This clonotype has a handful of counts. In DNA, the CDR3 is TGTGCCAGCAGCTTAGAGGTTGCGACGGGAGGTACCTACGAGCAGTACTTC. Translation gives CASSLEVATGGTYEQYF. V and J are TRBV11-2 and TRBJ2-7; 7 bases align to TRBD2. The CDR3 covers 17 residues. Per the germline V gene, CDR1 is SGHAT and CDR2 is FQNNGV. V gave up 0 bases and J gave up 2 bases; unmatched junction bases: 10.

This clonotype was observed a handful of times. The chain carries TRBV18 and TRBJ2-7; 7 bases line up with TRBD1. The germline V gene encodes CDR1 KGHSH and CDR2 LQKENI. Trimming took 4 bases from V and 6 from J; bases not matched to a gene: 6. The CDR3 spans 13 residues. CDR3 loop: CASSQGARSEQYF. The CDR3 DNA is TGTGCCAGCTCACAGGGGGCGAGGAGCGAGCAGTACTTC.

This clonotype was observed at least ten times. This sequence joins TRBV7-3 and TRBJ2-1, with D possibly being TRBD2 (7 bases). Looked up from germline, CDR1 is SGHTA and CDR2 is FQGTGA. The CDR3 length is 16 residues. Trimming took 2 bases from V and 6 from J, leaving 17 bases between them. CDR3 bases: TGTGCCAGCAGCTTATCGTCGAGGGAGGGGGTCAATGAGCAGTTCTTC. Protein: CASSLSSREGVNEQFF.

This clonotype occurred many times. This chain links TRBV6-1 with TRBJ2-4; D is ambiguous. The V and J ends lost 8 bases and 2 bases respectively, with 13 bases between them. CDR1 and CDR2 from the germline V gene are MNHNS and SASEGT. The CDR3 runs to 14 residues. Here the CDR3 reads CASGPAGTKNIQYF. Here the CDR3 DNA reads TGTGCCAGCGGCCCGGCAGGTACCAAAAACATTCAGTACTTC.